Shown below are 19 T cell receptor beta chains from a single sample sequenced in a study of blood T cell repertoires in COVID-19. Using immunoSEQ multiplex PCR, the repertoire was profiled, and TCRdb retains in-frame clones only, with some absent. The sample records roughly 200,000 clones, 88% being singletons. The source material was peripheral blood. The receptor set was obtained from a man aged 40-49 years with active or convalescent COVID-19.

This chain connects TRBV12-5 to TRBJ1-1, with D maybe TRBD1 (6 bases). Trimming left V 2 bases short and J 6 bases short, with 19 bases between. The germline CDR1 and CDR2 sequences are LGHNT and FRNRAP. The CDR3 extends over 16 amino acids. The DNA for the CDR3 is TGTGCTAGTGGTTTGACTCCGACAGGCGCTGCTCCTGAAGCTTTCTTT. This sequence encodes CASGLTPTGAAPEAFF.

The J gene is TRBJ1-4, the V gene TRBV9, with D possibly being TRBD1 (6 bases). Germline V gene lookup returns CDR1 SGDLS and CDR2 YYNGEE. V was shortened by 4 bases and J by 6 bases, with 16 bases between the two germline ends. The CDR3 covers 15 residues. CDR3 region: CASSFGGASDEKLFF. For the CDR3, the DNA is TGTGCCAGCAGCTTTGGGGGGGCATCGGATGAAAAACTGTTTTTT.

This chain uses TRBV5-1 with TRBJ2-3; D not certain. The ends were cut back, 2 bases at V and 0 bases at J, with 13 bases in the middle. CDR1 and CDR2 (germline): SGHRS, YFSETQ. The CDR3 consists of 16 residues. Here the CDR3 reads CASSLQISLSTDTQYF. The CDR3 DNA follows: TGCGCCAGCAGCTTACAGATTTCCCTCAGCACAGATACGCAGTATTTT.

This clone has just one count. The chain links TRBV18 to TRBJ1-6; 9 bases line up with TRBD1. The CDR3 spans 15 residues. CDR1 is KGHSH and CDR2 is LQKENI in the germline V gene. J lost 6 bases, V lost 6 bases, and 6 bases had no gene match. The CDR3 reads CASSPEDRGNSPLHF. Here the CDR3 DNA reads TGTGCCAGCTCTCCGGAGGACAGGGGTAATTCACCCCTCCACTTT.

This clone occurred once. This chain connects TRBV11-1 to TRBJ2-1, with 9 bases identical to TRBD1. V was clipped by 0 bases and J by 1 base; unmatched bases: 10. CDR1 is SGHAT, CDR2 FQDESV, per germline (reference sequence). The CDR3 contains 19 residues. CDR3 coding DNA: TGTGCCAGCAGCTTAGCGGCCCAGGGACAGGGTAATTCCTACAATGAGCAGTTCTTC. This translates into CASSLAAQGQGNSYNEQFF.

This clone was found once. The chain uses TRBV7-2 and TRBJ2-2; 12 bases match TRBD2. Trimming removed 5 bases from V and 1 base from J; junction bases left unmatched: 5. This CDR3 has 17 residues. CDR1 is SGHTA, CDR2 FQGNSA, per germline. The CDR3 bases are TGTGCCAGCAGCCACCGGACTAGCGGGGTGAACACCGGGGAGCTGTTTTTT. Protein: CASSHRTSGVNTGELFF. The entire variable domain, with the rest obtained from reference TRBV7-2 and TRBJ2-2, is as follows: GAGVSQSPSNKVTEKGKDVELRCDPISGHTALYWYRQSLGQGLEFLIYFQGNSAPDKSGLPSDRFSAERTGGSVSTLTIQRTQQEDSAVYLCASSHRTSGVNTGELFFGEGSRLTVL.

The chain uses TRBV6-1 and TRBJ2-5; D call uncertain. Germline V CDR1 and CDR2: MNHNS, SASEGT. Trimming shortened V by 2 bases and J by 0 bases, and 16 bases separated the two germline ends. This CDR3 has 17 amino acids. The CDR3 DNA follows: TGTGCCAGCAGTGAAAAGAGGAACAAAAAGTACCAAGAGACCCAGTACTTC. It yields the protein CASSEKRNKKYQETQYF.

V usage is TRBV5-4 and J usage is TRBJ2-7, with D perhaps TRBD2 (5 bases). V lost 0 bases and J 4 bases, leaving 14 bases between the germline ends. This CDR3 contains 15 residues. Germline V gene data show CDR1 as SGHNT and CDR2 as YYREEE (reference sequence). The CDR3 nucleotides read TGTGCCAGCAGCTTGGCCTACGGGGAGATTTACGAGCAGTACTTC. This translates into CASSLAYGEIYEQYF.

This chain uses TRBV27 with TRBJ1-4; D is perhaps TRBD1 (6 bases). Trimming left V 6 bases short and J 4 bases short, with 15 bases between. Germline V gene sequence: CDR1 MNHEY, CDR2 SMNVEV (reference sequence). The CDR3 length is 15 residues. CDR3 in amino acids: CASSYRGGNNEKLFF. CDR3 coding DNA: TGTGCCAGCAGCTATAGAGGGGGTAATAATGAAAAACTGTTTTTT.

This chain links TRBV9 with TRBJ1-1; tentative D call: TRBD1 (6 bases). V lost 3 bases to trimming and J lost 3 bases, with 15 bases between them. CDR1 and CDR2 from the germline V gene are SGDLS and YYNGEE. The CDR3 contains 15 residues. CDR3 DNA: TGTGCCAGCAGCGCAGGACAGCGACCGTACACTGAAGCTTTCTTT. Encoded protein: CASSAGQRPYTEAFF.

CDR3 DNA: TGTGCCAGCAGCTTAACCTTCGACAGGGATGGCTACACCTTC. This encodes CASSLTFDRDGYTF. V is TRBV11-2 and J is TRBJ1-2; TRBD1 matches 7 bases. The CDR3 length is 14 residues. Germline CDR1 reads SGHAT; CDR2 reads FQNNGV. The junction had 6 bases not matched to a gene; V was cut back by 2 bases and J by 6 bases.

V gene TRBV19 combines with J gene TRBJ2-4, with D maybe TRBD1 (5 bases). Germline loops: CDR1 LNHDA, CDR2 SQIVND (reference sequence). The CDR3 spans 15 residues. The V gene lost 7 bases and the J gene lost 0 bases, with 13 bases spanning the gap. The CDR3 protein is CASKLQDLAKNIQYF. DNA for the CDR3: TGTGCCAGTAAGCTACAGGATTTAGCCAAAAACATTCAGTACTTC.

The chain links TRBV2 to TRBJ2-7; perhaps TRBD2 as D (6 bases). Trimming removed 8 bases from V and 7 bases from J, with 18 bases in between. CDR1 is SNHLY and CDR2 is FYNNEI in the germline V gene. This CDR3 is 13 amino acids long. The CDR3 region is CASGRTRLGEQYF. The CDR3 DNA is TGTGCCAGCGGAAGGACCCGACTAGGGGAGCAGTACTTC.

The chain links TRBV29-1 to TRBJ1-1; 8 nucleotides align to TRBD1. V dropped 6 bases and J dropped 4; count of bases not matched to a gene: 7. This CDR3 region has 13 residues. Looked up from germline, CDR1 is SQVTM and CDR2 is ANQGSEA. CDR3 loop: CSVIPGQATEAFF. The CDR3 DNA is TGCAGCGTAATACCGGGACAGGCCACTGAAGCTTTCTTT.

V and J are TRBV27 and TRBJ1-5; maybe TRBD1 (5 bases). The CDR3 contains 15 residues. CDR1 and CDR2 (germline): MNHEY, SMNVEV (reference sequence). The V gene lost 2 bases and the J gene lost 6 bases, with 14 bases spanning the gap. The CDR3 DNA is TGTGCCAGCAGTTTAATTATGGGGGGAGGTCAGCCCCAGCATTTT. This translates into CASSLIMGGGQPQHF.

This clone has only one observation. The rearrangement joins TRBV19 to TRBJ1-1, with unresolved D. Germline V gene data show CDR1 as LNHDA and CDR2 as SQIVND (reference sequence). The CDR3 is 14 residues long. The V end lost 6 bases, the J end lost 1 base, and 12 bases lay between the germline ends. The CDR3 sequence is CASSEENSNTEAFF. Written as DNA, the CDR3 is TGTGCCAGTAGCGAGGAGAACTCGAACACTGAAGCTTTCTTT.

The chain uses TRBV4-1 and TRBJ1-5; no definite D call. The CDR3 runs to 16 residues. The V gene lost 0 bases and the J gene lost 4 bases, with 13 bases spanning the gap. The V gene's germline CDR1 is MGHRA and CDR2 YSYEKL. The CDR3 region has the DNA TGCGCCAGCAGCCAAGATTCAGGTACAATTAATCAGCCCCAGCATTTT. This encodes CASSQDSGTINQPQHF.

The chain links TRBV24-1 to TRBJ1-4, with 11 bases aligning to TRBD1. Trimming removed 3 bases from V and 5 bases from J; junction bases left unmatched: 4. The germline CDR1 and CDR2 sequences are KGHDR and SFDVKD. This CDR3 comprises 16 residues. The CDR3 loop reads CATSDTGQGANEKLFF. DNA of the CDR3: TGTGCCACCAGTGATACCGGACAGGGGGCGAATGAAAAACTGTTTTTT.

This chain links TRBV3-1 (or the pseudogene TRBV3-2) with TRBJ1-1; possibly TRBD1 for D (6 bases). The CDR3 extends over 15 amino acids. V lost 3 bases, J lost 4 bases, and 15 bases lay in between. Germline CDR1 LGHDT, CDR2 YNNKEL (reference sequence). This chain's CDR3 is CASSQGGGGITEAFF. The CDR3 nucleotides are TGTGCCAGCAGCCAGGGGGGAGGGGGAATCACTGAAGCTTTCTTT.